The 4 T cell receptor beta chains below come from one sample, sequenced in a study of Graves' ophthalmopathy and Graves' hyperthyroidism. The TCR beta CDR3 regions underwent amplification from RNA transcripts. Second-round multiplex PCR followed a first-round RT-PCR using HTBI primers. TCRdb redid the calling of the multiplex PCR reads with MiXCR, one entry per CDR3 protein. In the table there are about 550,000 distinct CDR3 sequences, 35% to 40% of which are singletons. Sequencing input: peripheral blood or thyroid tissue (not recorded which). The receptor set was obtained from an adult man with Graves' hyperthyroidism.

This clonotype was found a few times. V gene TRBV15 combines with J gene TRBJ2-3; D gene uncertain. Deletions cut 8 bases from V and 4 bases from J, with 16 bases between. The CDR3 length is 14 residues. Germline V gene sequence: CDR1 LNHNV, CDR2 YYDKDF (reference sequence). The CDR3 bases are TGTGCCACCGCCGGGCCGAGTTTCGCAGATACGCAGTATTTT. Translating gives CATAGPSFADTQYF.

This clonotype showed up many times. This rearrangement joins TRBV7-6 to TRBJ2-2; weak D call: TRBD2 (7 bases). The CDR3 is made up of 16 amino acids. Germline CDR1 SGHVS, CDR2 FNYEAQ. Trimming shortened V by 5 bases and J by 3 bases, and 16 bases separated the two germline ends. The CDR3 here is CASSPRVRGHTGELFF. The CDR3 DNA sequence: TGTGCCAGCAGCCCCCGGGTGCGGGGGCACACCGGGGAGCTGTTTTTT.

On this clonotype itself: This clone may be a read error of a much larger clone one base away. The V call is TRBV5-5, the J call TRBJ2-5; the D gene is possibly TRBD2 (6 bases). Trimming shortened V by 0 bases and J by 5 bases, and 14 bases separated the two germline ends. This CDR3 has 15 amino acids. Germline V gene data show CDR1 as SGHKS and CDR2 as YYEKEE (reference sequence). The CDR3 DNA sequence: TGTGCCAGCAGCTTGGGGGATGGAGGGATGGAGACCCAGTACTTC. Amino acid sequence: CASSLGDGGMETQYF.

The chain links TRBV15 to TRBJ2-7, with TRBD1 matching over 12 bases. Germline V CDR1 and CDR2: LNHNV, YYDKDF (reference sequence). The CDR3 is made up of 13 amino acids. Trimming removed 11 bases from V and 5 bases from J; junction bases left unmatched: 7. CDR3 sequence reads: CAPGTGGRDEQYF. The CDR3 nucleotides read TGTGCCCCCGGGACAGGGGGCAGGGACGAGCAGTACTTC.